This T cell receptor beta chain was obtained from a study of PD-1 blockade in classical Hodgkin lymphoma. Turning to the study itself: Every 2 weeks, patients had 3 mg/kg nivolumab intravenously. Overall study results and limits: It was reported that newly diagnosed patients had less baseline TCR diversity than healthy donors.

Germline V lookup: CDR1 SGHDT, CDR2 YYEEEE. The CDR3 is made up of 14 amino acids. The V end lost 1 base, the J end lost 4 bases, and 12 bases lay between the germline ends. As to this clone: Its antigen is unidentified.

All patients experienced relapse after autologous stem cell transplantation, and brentuximab vedotin exposure was variable. The repertoire was sequenced with immunoSEQ multiplex PCR; TCRdb's copy has only in-frame clones and lacks some. The data hold 25,000 to 35,000 clones, with 70% to 75% observed a single time. The sequence was obtained from a human donor with classical Hodgkin lymphoma. The starting material was peripheral blood mononuclear cells (PBMCs), obtained before the second cycle of nivolumab. This chain uses TRBV5-6 with TRBJ2-7, with D maybe TRBD1 (5 bases). The CDR3 here is CASSLQTVTYEQYF. In DNA, the CDR3 is TGTGCCAGCAGCTTGCAGACAGTTACTTACGAGCAGTACTTC.